This entry concerns a single T cell receptor (beta chain). The V gene lost 1 base and the J gene lost 0 bases, with 11 bases spanning the gap. There are 16 residues in the CDR3. Per the germline V gene, CDR1 is SGHTA and CDR2 is FQGTGA. A sample-barcoded 5' primer and a J-beta primer mix were used in a second PCR of roughly 7 to 11 cycles. Every sample gave at least 2.5 million paired-end reads containing CDR3. A single record per CDR3 protein comes from TCRdb applying MiXCR to the 5' RACE reads. The table lists some 760,000 distinct CDR3 sequences, around a quarter of them singletons. The sample comes from a study of blood T cells in healthy people across ages. These data were also reused for a study on T cells of mothers and their children.

This TCR came from a boy aged 10-17 years in good health. Source material: blood. This sequence joins TRBV7-3 and TRBJ2-3; a weak D match, TRBD2 (6 bases). The CDR3 nucleotides read TGTGCCAGCAGCTTAAGCGCGGGAACTAGCACAGATACGCAGTATTTT. This codes for CASSLSAGTSTDTQYF.